Following are 28 T cell receptor beta chains from one sample sequenced in a study of beta chain features in type 1 diabetes listed by TCRdb under 2018. Results the study describes overall, beyond this receptor: A moderate but significant shortening of TCRB CDR3 length was observed in type 1 diabetes patients in all four CD4+ subsets.

Their antigens remain unidentified. Receptor amplification or capture employed the immunoSEQ multiplex PCR assay. The High Capacity cDNA Reverse Transcription Kit was used to reverse transcribe all of the isolated RNA, meaning that expressed TCRB transcripts were what got sequenced. Not all clones reach the TCRdb copy of this immuneACCESS table, which keeps in-frame sequences only. Checked studies attribute under half of the gap to unresolved V genes and leave the rest unexplained. Counted in this sample were about 250,000 clones; about 11% of them appeared once. The ten largest clones add up to around 0.017% of the sample. Sequenced sample: naive CD4+ T cells from blood. The cell subset or site label corresponds to: true naive CD4+ T cells. These receptors came from a man aged 25-45 years with type 1 diabetes.

V usage is TRBV6-6 and J usage is TRBJ2-7; weak D call: TRBD1 (5 bases). The CDR3 covers 12 residues. Trimming cost V 5 bases and J 4 bases, with 9 bases left between them. Germline V gives CDR1 MNHNY, CDR2 SVGAGI (reference sequence). CDR3 in amino acids: CASSKGAYEQYF. The DNA for the CDR3 is TGTGCCAGCAGTAAAGGGGCTTACGAGCAGTACTTC.

The gene calls are TRBV19 and TRBJ2-5; D might be TRBD1 (5 bases). Germline V gives CDR1 LNHDA, CDR2 SQIVND (reference sequence). The CDR3 length is 13 residues. Trimming removed 6 bases from V and 2 bases from J, with 10 bases in between. In nucleotides, the CDR3 is TGTGCCAGTAGCGGACAAATTCAAGAGACCCAGTACTTC. Protein: CASSGQIQETQYF.

This clone was observed a few times. The V call is TRBV2, the J call TRBJ1-5; the D is unclear. The V end lost 11 bases, the J end lost 6 bases, and 11 bases lay between the germline ends. Germline V lookup: CDR1 SNHLY, CDR2 FYNNEI. This CDR3 region has 11 residues. The CDR3 sequence is CAVGGGQPQHF. The CDR3 DNA reads TGTGCCGTCGGCGGTGGTCAGCCCCAGCATTTT.

The chain joins TRBV6-5 to TRBJ2-7; the D gene is possibly TRBD1 (6 bases). This CDR3 comprises 15 residues. Germline V gene sequence: CDR1 MNHEY, CDR2 SVGAGI. V was pared by 5 bases and J by 3 bases, with 17 bases between. In nucleotides, the CDR3 is TGTGCCAGCAGTCCGCTTGGACAGCCCGGCTACGAGCAGTACTTC. It is translated as CASSPLGQPGYEQYF.

V and J are TRBV28 and TRBJ2-1, with a possible D match to TRBD2 (6 bases). V gave up 3 bases and J gave up 3 bases, with 15 bases separating them. Looked up from germline, CDR1 is MDHEN and CDR2 is SYDVKM. CDR3 size: 16 residues. In DNA form, the CDR3 reads TGTGCCAGCAGTTTTTCGTGGCGGGACTTCTACAATGAGCAGTTCTTC. Amino acids: CASSFSWRDFYNEQFF.

In its sample, this clone was seen a few times. The chain combines TRBV5-5 with TRBJ1-4; D call uncertain. The V end lost 0 bases, the J end lost 5 bases, and 11 bases lay between the germline ends. From germline, CDR1 is SGHKS and CDR2 YYEKEE (reference sequence). The length of the CDR3 is 15 residues. The CDR3 DNA reads as TGTGCCAGCAGCTTGGGAGATACCGCAAATGAAAAACTGTTTTTT. Residues: CASSLGDTANEKLFF.

This sequence joins TRBV5-1 and TRBJ2-2; TRBD1 matches 7 bases. The CDR3 contains 15 residues. Germline loops: CDR1 SGHRS, CDR2 YFSETQ. J lost 5 bases, V lost 2 bases, and 6 bases had no gene match. CDR3 sequence (DNA): TGCGCCAGCAGCTTATCCACCAGGGGGACCGGGGAGCTGTTTTTT. Residues: CASSLSTRGTGELFF.

CDR3 DNA: TGCGCCAGCAGCAATCGCAACGGGGAGACCCAGTACTTC. Amino acid sequence: CASSNRNGETQYF. The chain is built from TRBV4-3 and TRBJ2-5; D remains ambiguous. V was pared by 5 bases and J by 5 bases, with 12 bases between. The CDR3 totals 13 residues. Looked up from germline, CDR1 is LGHNA and CDR2 is YSLEER.

This clone occurred a few times. The junction departs from the called germline gene at one end, perhaps through a read error. This chain joins TRBV7-7 and TRBJ2-1, with D perhaps TRBD2 (6 bases). The CDR3 is 14 residues long. Germline-derived CDR1 and CDR2 are SSHAT and FNYEAQ (reference sequence). Here the CDR3 DNA reads TGTGCTAGCAGCTTAGCGGAGGGCTACAATGAGCAGTTCTTC. As protein: CASSLAEGYNEQFF.

This clone was observed a handful of times. The chain links TRBV10-3 to TRBJ2-5; D perhaps matches TRBD2 (6 bases). The CDR3 length is 15 residues. Trimming shortened V by 0 bases and J by 4 bases, and 12 bases separated the two germline ends. The germline V gene encodes CDR1 ENHRY and CDR2 SYGVKD. The CDR3 DNA reads as TGTGCCATCAGTGAGTCGGAGGGGTTTGGAGAGACCCAGTACTTC. Translated: CAISESEGFGETQYF.

This clone was seen a single time. This specimen includes other DNA sequences encoding the same CDR3. The rearrangement joins TRBV10-3 to TRBJ2-5; D call uncertain. V lost 3 bases, J lost 2 bases, and 7 bases lay in between. Germline CDR1 ENHRY, CDR2 SYGVKD. The CDR3 extends over 13 amino acids. CDR3 sequence: CAISESSQETQYF. The DNA for the CDR3 is TGTGCCATCAGTGAATCCAGTCAAGAGACCCAGTACTTC.

This clone is a singleton in its sample. This rearrangement joins TRBV5-6 to TRBJ2-7; 8 positions match TRBD1. Trimming removed 4 bases from V and 5 bases from J; junction bases left unmatched: 2. This CDR3 has 12 amino acids. Germline V CDR1 and CDR2: SGHDT, YYEEEE. This chain's CDR3 is CASSRTGHEQYF. The DNA for the CDR3 is TGTGCCAGCAGCCGGACAGGGCACGAGCAGTACTTC.

The chain joins TRBV2 to TRBJ1-2; TRBD1 agrees at 7 bases. This CDR3 is built from 13 residues. Germline values: CDR1 SNHLY, CDR2 FYNNEI. J gave up 5 bases and V 5 bases, and 5 bases lay outside the gene matches. The DNA of the CDR3 is TGTGCCAGCAGTTACGACAGGGCGTATGGCTACACCTTC. Protein sequence: CASSYDRAYGYTF.

This clone was counted between two and nine times. The gene calls are TRBV4-2 and TRBJ2-5; D may be TRBD2 (6 bases). CDR3 length equals 17 residues. The V gene lost 4 bases and the J gene lost 2 bases, with 20 bases spanning the gap. Germline V gene sequence: CDR1 LGHNA, CDR2 YNFKEQ. In nucleotides, the CDR3 is TGTGCCAGCAGCCGACGACTCAACATAGCGGCTCAAGAGACCCAGTACTTC. Residues: CASSRRLNIAAQETQYF.

The chain joins TRBV13 to TRBJ2-7, with 9 bases identical to TRBD1. The CDR3 sequence is 14 residues long. Losses at the gene ends were 6 bases for V and 1 base for J; bases not matched to a gene: 4. CDR1 PRHDT and CDR2 FYEKMQ come from the germline V gene (reference sequence). The CDR3 region is CASRRDRGSYEQYF. The CDR3 region has the DNA TGTGCCAGCAGGAGAGACAGGGGGTCCTACGAGCAGTACTTC.

Only a few counts were recorded for this clone. V is TRBV19 and J is TRBJ1-1; D uncertain. This CDR3 is built from 13 residues. CDR1 and CDR2 (germline): LNHDA, SQIVND (reference sequence). V lost 3 bases and J lost 3, with 8 bases in between. Here the CDR3 reads CASSIVSDTEAFF. In DNA form, the CDR3 reads TGTGCCAGTAGTATTGTCAGCGACACTGAAGCTTTCTTT. Complete variable domain (other parts from reference TRBV19 and TRBJ1-1): DGGITQSPKYLFRKEGQNVTLSCEQNLNHDAMYWYRQDPGQGLRLIYYSQIVNDFQKGDIAEGYSVSREKKESFPLTVTSAQKNPTAFYLCASSIVSDTEAFFGQGTRLTVV.

The chain couples TRBV4-1 to TRBJ2-2, with 9 bases matching TRBD1. The CDR3 covers 14 residues. Germline V CDR1 and CDR2: MGHRA, YSYEKL. V was clipped by 3 bases and J by 7 bases; unmatched bases: 3. CDR3 sequence reads: CASSQGQGFGELFF. The CDR3 bases are TGCGCCAGCAGCCAGGGACAGGGTTTCGGGGAGCTGTTTTTT.

A few counts support this clone. The chain combines TRBV30 with TRBJ2-5; no definite D call. CDR1 GTSNPN and CDR2 SVGIG come from the germline V gene (reference sequence). This CDR3 region has 11 residues. Between the trimmed V and J ends, which lost 7 bases and 4 bases, there was a span of 10 bases. Written as DNA, the CDR3 is TGTGCCTCAACTGCTGCAGAGACCCAGTACTTC. It is translated as CASTAAETQYF.

This chain links TRBV18 with TRBJ2-1, with 8 bases fitting TRBD2. The CDR3 spans 15 residues. V lost 3 bases, J lost 8 bases, and 9 bases stayed unmatched. The germline gives CDR1 KGHSH, CDR2 LQKENI. CDR3 bases: TGTGCCAGCTCACCCGACCGACTAGCGTTCGATGAGCAGTTCTTC. This codes for CASSPDRLAFDEQFF.

This rearrangement joins TRBV11-2 to TRBJ1-1; 8 bases are shared with TRBD1. This CDR3 spans 15 amino acids. The V segment lost 6 bases and the J segment 2 bases; nucleotides outside the gene matches: 8. Germline values: CDR1 SGHAT, CDR2 FQNNGV. The DNA of the CDR3 is TGTGCCAGCAGACGTCCCGGGACAGGCAACACTGAAGCTTTCTTT. It specifies CASRRPGTGNTEAFF.

This clone appeared a few times. The chain has TRBV7-2 and TRBJ2-7, with 7 bases matching TRBD1. Germline values: CDR1 SGHTA, CDR2 FQGNSA. The CDR3 is made up of 12 amino acids. V shed 6 bases, J shed 3 bases, and the junction held 2 bases outside the gene matches. The CDR3, as DNA: TGTGCCAGCAGGAGGACAGGCTACGAGCAGTACTTC. Protein sequence: CASRRTGYEQYF.

This clone was observed a few times. The chain is built from TRBV5-4 and TRBJ1-6; weak D call: TRBD1 (6 bases). The CDR3 has 18 residues. Trimming stripped 2 bases from V and 0 bases from J, with 15 bases between. The V gene's germline CDR1 is SGHNT and CDR2 YYREEE (reference sequence). The CDR3 region is CASSFGAGASSYNSPLHF. The CDR3 DNA reads TGTGCCAGCAGCTTTGGGGCAGGGGCCAGCTCCTATAATTCACCCCTCCACTTT.

This clone has only a few counts. The rearrangement uses TRBV5-1 and TRBJ2-7; D is undetermined. From germline, CDR1 is SGHRS and CDR2 YFSETQ. This CDR3 has 13 amino acids. V lost 4 bases and J lost 7, with 15 bases in between. The CDR3 nucleotides read TGCGCCAGCAGCCCCACCCTCGTCCGGGAGCAGTACTTC. It encodes CASSPTLVREQYF.

J is TRBJ1-5 and V is TRBV2; 9 nucleotides agree with TRBD1. V was clipped by 5 bases and J by 2 bases; unmatched bases: 4. Germline-derived CDR1 and CDR2 are SNHLY and FYNNEI. This CDR3 has 15 amino acids. For the CDR3, the DNA is TGTGCCAGCAGTTTGGACAGGGGAGGCAATCAGCCCCAGCATTTT. Residues: CASSLDRGGNQPQHF.

This clone was counted a few times. The chain combines TRBV7-2 with TRBJ2-3, with a weak D call TRBD1 (5 bases). Between the trimmed V and J ends, which lost 6 bases and 7 bases, there was a span of 14 bases. The CDR3 covers 13 residues. Per germline, CDR1 SGHTA and CDR2 FQGNSA. The CDR3 here is CASSSPGRHTQYF. The CDR3 coding sequence is TGTGCCAGCAGTTCTCCAGGGCGGCATACGCAGTATTTT.

This clone has more than one count but fewer than ten. The V call is TRBV7-9, the J call TRBJ1-6; the D is unclear. V lost 5 bases and J 8 bases, leaving 19 bases between the germline ends. The CDR3 covers 16 residues. CDR1 and CDR2 from the germline V gene are SEHNR and FQNEAQ (reference sequence). The CDR3: CASSPARRVRDSPLHF. The CDR3 DNA follows: TGTGCCAGCAGCCCGGCACGGAGGGTACGGGATTCACCCCTCCACTTT.

The chain joins TRBV28 to TRBJ2-7; 7 nucleotides align to TRBD1. CDR3 length: 14 amino acids. Trimming at V came to 3 bases and at J to 3 bases, leaving 5 bases not matched to a gene. Germline V gene data show CDR1 as MDHEN and CDR2 as SYDVKM. CDR3 nucleotide sequence: TGTGCCAGCAGTTTCCGGGACAGCCTCTACGAGCAGTACTTC. It codes for CASSFRDSLYEQYF.

This clone was counted a few times. The genes are TRBV5-1 and TRBJ1-1, with D tentatively TRBD1 (6 bases). The CDR3 contains 14 residues. The V gene's germline CDR1 is SGHRS and CDR2 YFSETQ. V lost 6 bases, J lost 1 base, and 13 bases lay in between. The CDR3 reads CASTDPQGNTEAFF. In DNA form, the CDR3 reads TGCGCCAGCACCGATCCACAGGGGAACACTGAAGCTTTCTTT.